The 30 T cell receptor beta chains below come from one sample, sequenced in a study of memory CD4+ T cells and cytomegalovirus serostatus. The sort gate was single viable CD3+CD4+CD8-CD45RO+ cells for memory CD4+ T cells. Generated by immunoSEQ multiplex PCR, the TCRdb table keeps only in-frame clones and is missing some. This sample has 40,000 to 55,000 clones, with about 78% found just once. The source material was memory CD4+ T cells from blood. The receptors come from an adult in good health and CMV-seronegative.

The CDR3 spells CASSVGTSGIHTDTQYF. CDR3 DNA: TGTGCCAGCAGCGTAGGGACTAGCGGGATACACACAGATACGCAGTATTTT. V gene TRBV9 combines with J gene TRBJ2-3; 12 positions agree with TRBD2. The CDR3 totals 17 residues. V was pared by 0 bases and J by 2 bases, with 4 bases of the junction left unmatched. The germline CDR1 and CDR2 sequences are SGDLS and YYNGEE.

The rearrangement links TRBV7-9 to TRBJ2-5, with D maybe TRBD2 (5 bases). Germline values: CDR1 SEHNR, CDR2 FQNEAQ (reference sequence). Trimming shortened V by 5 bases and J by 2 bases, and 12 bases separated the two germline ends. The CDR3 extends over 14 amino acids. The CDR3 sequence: CASSPGKKQETQYF. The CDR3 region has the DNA TGTGCCAGCAGCCCCGGGAAGAAACAAGAGACCCAGTACTTC.

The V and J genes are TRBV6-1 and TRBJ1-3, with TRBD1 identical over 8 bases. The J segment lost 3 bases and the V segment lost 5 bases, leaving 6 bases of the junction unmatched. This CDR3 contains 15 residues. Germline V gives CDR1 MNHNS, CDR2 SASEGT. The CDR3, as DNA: TGTGCCAGCAGTCAATTCAGGGGGCTTGGAAACACCATATATTTT. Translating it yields CASSQFRGLGNTIYF.

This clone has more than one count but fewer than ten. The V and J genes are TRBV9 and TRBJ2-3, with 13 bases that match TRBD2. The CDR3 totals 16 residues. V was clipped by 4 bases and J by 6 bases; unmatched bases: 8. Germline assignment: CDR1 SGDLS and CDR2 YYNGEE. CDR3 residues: CASSPLAGGLADTQYF. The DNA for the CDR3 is TGTGCCAGCAGCCCACTAGCGGGAGGGCTGGCGGATACGCAGTATTTT.

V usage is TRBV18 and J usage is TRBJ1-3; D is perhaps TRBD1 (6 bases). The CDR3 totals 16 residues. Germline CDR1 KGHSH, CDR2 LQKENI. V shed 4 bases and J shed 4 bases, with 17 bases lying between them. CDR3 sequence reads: CASSRETGTPGNTIYF. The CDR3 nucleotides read TGTGCCAGCTCACGGGAAACCGGGACACCAGGAAACACCATATATTTT.

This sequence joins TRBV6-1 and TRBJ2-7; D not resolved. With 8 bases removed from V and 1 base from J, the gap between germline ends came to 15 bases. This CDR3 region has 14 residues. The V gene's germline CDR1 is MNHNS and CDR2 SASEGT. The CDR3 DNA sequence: TGTGCCAGCCTCCGGCAGTCCCTATCCTACGAGCAGTACTTC. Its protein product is CASLRQSLSYEQYF.

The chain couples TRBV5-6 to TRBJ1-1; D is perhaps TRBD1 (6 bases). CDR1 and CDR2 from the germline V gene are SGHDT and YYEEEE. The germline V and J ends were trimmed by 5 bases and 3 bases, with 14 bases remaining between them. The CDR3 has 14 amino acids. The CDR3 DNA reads TGTGCCAGCAGTTGGGGGGCTCTGGACACTGAAGCTTTCTTT. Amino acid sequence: CASSWGALDTEAFF.

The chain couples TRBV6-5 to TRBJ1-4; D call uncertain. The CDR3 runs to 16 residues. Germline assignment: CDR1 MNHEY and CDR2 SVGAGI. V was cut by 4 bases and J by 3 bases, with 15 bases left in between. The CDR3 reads CASSFYSRDPNEKLFF. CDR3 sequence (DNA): TGTGCCAGCAGTTTCTATTCTAGGGATCCTAATGAAAAACTGTTTTTT.

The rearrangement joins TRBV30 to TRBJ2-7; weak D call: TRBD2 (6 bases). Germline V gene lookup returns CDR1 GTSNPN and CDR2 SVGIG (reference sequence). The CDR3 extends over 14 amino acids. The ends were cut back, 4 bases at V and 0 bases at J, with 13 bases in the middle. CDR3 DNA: TGTGCCTGGACACGGAGGGGCTACTCCTACGAGCAGTACTTC. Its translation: CAWTRRGYSYEQYF.

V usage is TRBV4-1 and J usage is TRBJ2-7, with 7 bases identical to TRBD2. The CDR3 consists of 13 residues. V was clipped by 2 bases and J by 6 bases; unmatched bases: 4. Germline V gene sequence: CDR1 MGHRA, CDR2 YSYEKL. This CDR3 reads CASSQPPGGEQYF. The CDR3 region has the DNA TGCGCCAGCAGCCAACCGCCGGGGGGCGAGCAGTACTTC.

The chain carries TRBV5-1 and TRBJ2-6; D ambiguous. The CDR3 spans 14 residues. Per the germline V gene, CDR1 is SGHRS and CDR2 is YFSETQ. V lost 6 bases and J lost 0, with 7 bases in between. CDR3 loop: CASNTLSGANVLTF. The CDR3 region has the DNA TGCGCCAGCAACACTCTCTCTGGGGCCAACGTCCTGACTTTC.

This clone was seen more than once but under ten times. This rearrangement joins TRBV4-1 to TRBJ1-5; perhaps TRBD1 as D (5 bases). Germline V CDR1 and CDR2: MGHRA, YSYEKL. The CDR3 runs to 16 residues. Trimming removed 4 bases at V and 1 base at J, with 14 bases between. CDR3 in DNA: TGCGCCAGCAGCCGATCGGGGGAGGAAAGCAATCAGCCCCAGCATTTT. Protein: CASSRSGEESNQPQHF.

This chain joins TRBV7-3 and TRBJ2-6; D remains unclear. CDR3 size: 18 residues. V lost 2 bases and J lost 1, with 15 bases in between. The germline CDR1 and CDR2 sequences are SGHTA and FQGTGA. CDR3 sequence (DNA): TGTGCCAGCAGCTTAGCCGGTTCGAGGCCGTCTGGGGCCAACGTCCTGACTTTC. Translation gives CASSLAGSRPSGANVLTF.

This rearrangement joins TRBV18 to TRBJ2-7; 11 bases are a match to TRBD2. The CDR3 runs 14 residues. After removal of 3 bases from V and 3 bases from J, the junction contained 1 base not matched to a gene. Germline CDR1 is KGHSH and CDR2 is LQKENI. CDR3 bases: TGTGCCAGCTCACCCACTAGCGGGAGCTACGAGCAGTACTTC. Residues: CASSPTSGSYEQYF.

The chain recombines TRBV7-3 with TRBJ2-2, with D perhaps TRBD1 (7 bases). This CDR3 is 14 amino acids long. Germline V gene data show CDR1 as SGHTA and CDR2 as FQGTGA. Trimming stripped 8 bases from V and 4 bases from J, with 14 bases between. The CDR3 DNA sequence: TGTGCCAGCTCAGGAGGGACAGCCACCGGGGAGCTGTTTTTT. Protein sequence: CASSGGTATGELFF.

CDR3 protein: CASGSQHLNTEAFF. DNA for the CDR3: TGTGCCAGCGGCTCCCAGCACTTGAACACTGAAGCTTTCTTT. The chain is built from TRBV6-6 and TRBJ1-1; D is undetermined. The ends were cut back, 8 bases at V and 0 bases at J, with 13 bases in the middle. The CDR3 is 14 amino acids. CDR1 MNHNY and CDR2 SVGAGI come from the germline V gene (reference sequence).

CDR3 amino acids: CASSERRKLNEKLFF. The CDR3 DNA sequence: TGTGCCAGCAGTGAAAGGCGCAAGCTTAATGAAAAACTGTTTTTT. This chain links TRBV6-1 with TRBJ1-4; D unclear. The CDR3 runs 15 residues. Germline V gives CDR1 MNHNS, CDR2 SASEGT. Trimming took 2 bases from V and 4 from J, leaving 11 bases between them.

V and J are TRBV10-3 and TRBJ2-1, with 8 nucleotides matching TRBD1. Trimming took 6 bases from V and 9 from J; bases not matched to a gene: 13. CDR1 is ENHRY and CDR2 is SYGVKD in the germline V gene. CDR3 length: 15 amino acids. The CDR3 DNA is TGTGCCATCAGCGAGGCGGGACAGGCTAATACTGAGCAGTTCTTC. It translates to CAISEAGQANTEQFF.

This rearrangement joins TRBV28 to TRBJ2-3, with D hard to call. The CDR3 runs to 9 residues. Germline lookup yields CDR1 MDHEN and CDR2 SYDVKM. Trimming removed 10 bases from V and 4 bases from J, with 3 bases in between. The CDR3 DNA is TGTGCCACCCCAGATACGCAGTATTTT. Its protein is CATPDTQYF. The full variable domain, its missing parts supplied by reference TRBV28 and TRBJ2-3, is DVKVTQSSRYLVKRTGEKVFLECVQDMDHENMFWYRQDPGLGLRLIYFSYDVKMKEKGDIPEGYSVSREKKERFSLILESASTNQTSMYLCATPDTQYFGPGTRLTVL.

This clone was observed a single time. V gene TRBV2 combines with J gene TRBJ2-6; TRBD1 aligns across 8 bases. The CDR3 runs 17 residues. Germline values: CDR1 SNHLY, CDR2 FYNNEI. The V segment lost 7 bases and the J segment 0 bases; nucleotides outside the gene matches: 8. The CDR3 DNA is TGTGCCAGCACCACAGACAGGGGAGCCTCTGGGGCCAACGTCCTGACTTTC. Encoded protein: CASTTDRGASGANVLTF.

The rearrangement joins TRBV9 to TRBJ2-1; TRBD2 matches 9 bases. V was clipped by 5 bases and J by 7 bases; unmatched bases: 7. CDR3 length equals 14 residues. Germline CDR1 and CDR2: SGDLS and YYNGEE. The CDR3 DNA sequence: TGTGCCAGCAGTCGAGCGGGAGGTTTGAATGAGCAGTTCTTC. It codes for CASSRAGGLNEQFF.

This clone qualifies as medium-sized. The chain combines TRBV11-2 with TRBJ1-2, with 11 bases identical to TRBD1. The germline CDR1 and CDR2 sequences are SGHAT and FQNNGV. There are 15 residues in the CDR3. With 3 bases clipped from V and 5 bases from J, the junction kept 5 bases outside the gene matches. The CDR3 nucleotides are TGTGCCAGCAGCTTCGGACAGGGGGCGCGATATGGCTACACCTTC. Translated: CASSFGQGARYGYTF.

This CDR3 is CASSPGRQNTEAFF. CDR3 DNA: TGCGCCAGCAGCCCGGGACGGCAGAACACTGAAGCTTTCTTT. The rearrangement links TRBV5-1 to TRBJ1-1; possible D gene TRBD1, 5 bases. The germline V gene has CDR1 SGHRS and CDR2 YFSETQ. There are 14 residues in the CDR3. V lost 4 bases, J lost 1 base, and 11 bases lay in between.

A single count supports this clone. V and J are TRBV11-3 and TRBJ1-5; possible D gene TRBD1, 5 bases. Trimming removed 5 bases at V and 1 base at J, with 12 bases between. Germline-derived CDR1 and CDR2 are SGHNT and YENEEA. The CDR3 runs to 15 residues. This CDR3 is CASSVGTDSNQPQHF. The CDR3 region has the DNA TGTGCCAGCAGCGTGGGGACGGACAGCAATCAGCCCCAGCATTTT.

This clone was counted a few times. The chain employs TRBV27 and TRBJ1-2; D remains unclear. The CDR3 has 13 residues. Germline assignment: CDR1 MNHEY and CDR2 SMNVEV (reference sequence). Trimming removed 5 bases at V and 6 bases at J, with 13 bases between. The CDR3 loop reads CASSPRTADGYTF. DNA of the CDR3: TGTGCCAGCAGTCCACGTACGGCGGATGGCTACACCTTC.

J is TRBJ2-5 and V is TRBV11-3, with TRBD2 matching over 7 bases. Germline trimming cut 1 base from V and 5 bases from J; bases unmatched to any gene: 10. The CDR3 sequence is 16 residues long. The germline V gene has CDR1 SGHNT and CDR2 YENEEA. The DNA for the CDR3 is TGTGCCAGCAGCTTAGGGGAGGGCCATGGGTTGGAGACCCAGTACTTC. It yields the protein CASSLGEGHGLETQYF.

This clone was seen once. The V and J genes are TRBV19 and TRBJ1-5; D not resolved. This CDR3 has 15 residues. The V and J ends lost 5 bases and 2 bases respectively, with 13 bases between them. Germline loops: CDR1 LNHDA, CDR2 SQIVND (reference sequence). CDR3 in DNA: TGTGCCAGTAGTTTCAGCACTGAACGCAATCAGCCCCAGCATTTT. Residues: CASSFSTERNQPQHF.

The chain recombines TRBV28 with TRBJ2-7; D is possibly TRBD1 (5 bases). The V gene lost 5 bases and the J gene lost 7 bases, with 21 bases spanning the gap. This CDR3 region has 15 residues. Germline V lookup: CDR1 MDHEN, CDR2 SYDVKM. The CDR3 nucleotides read TGTGCCAGCAGTAACATAGGGGCTAAGTTGGGTGAGCAGTACTTC. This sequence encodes CASSNIGAKLGEQYF.

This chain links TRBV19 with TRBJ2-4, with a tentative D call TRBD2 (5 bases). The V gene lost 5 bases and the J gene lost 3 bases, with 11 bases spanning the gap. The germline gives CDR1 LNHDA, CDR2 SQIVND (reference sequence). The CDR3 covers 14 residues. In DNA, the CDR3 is TGTGCCAGTAGTCATTCGGGATTCAAAAACATTCAGTACTTC. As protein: CASSHSGFKNIQYF.

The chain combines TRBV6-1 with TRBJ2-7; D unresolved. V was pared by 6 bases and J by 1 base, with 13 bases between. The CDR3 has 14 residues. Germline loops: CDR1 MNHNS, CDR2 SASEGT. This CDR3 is CASSYVRGSYEQYF. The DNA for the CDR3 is TGTGCCAGCAGCTACGTTCGTGGGTCCTACGAGCAGTACTTC.